The source of this T cell receptor (beta chain) is a study of T cell responses to AZD1222 COVID-19 vaccine. The germline gives CDR1 LNHDA, CDR2 SQIVND (reference sequence). The V gene lost 6 bases and the J gene lost 5 bases, with 14 bases spanning the gap. CDR3 length: 14 residues. Repertoires were generated with immunoSEQ multiplex PCR, while TCRdb's copy carries only in-frame clones and drops some. The repertoire consists of about 150,000 clones, with 70% to 90% occurring once and the leading ten covering approximately 16%. This receptor was taken from an adult in good health. The chain couples TRBV19 to TRBJ2-1, with D perhaps being TRBD1 or TRBD2 (5 bases each). The sequences come from peripheral blood, collected on day 0 of AZD1222 vaccination. The CDR3 DNA is TGTGCCAGTAGCGACCCGGGACGTAACAATGAGCAGTTCTTC. Encoded protein: CASSDPGRNNEQFF. The full variable domain, in which reference TRBV19 and TRBJ2-1 provide the parts outside the CDR3, is DGGITQSPKYLFRKEGQNVTLSCEQNLNHDAMYWYRQDPGQGLRLIYYSQIVNDFQKGDIAEGYSVSREKKESFPLTVTSAQKNPTAFYLCASSDPGRNNEQFFGPGTRLTVL.